This T cell receptor (beta chain) was identified during a study of metastatic and nonmetastatic thyroid tumors. A note on this clone: Antigen unknown. A read error may produce the germline difference seen at one junction end.

Under the authors' procedure: Clinicopathological groups supplied CDR3 differences that were used to build a distant-metastasis classifier for papillary thyroid cancer. MiXCR reprocessed the PCR reads for TCRdb. The V and J calls follow TCRdb's processing rather than the paper's. There are 30,000 to 40,000 clones in the sample; around a fifth occur only once, and approximately 20% lies in the top ten. General study findings and limits: TCR beta diversity was reportedly significantly higher in malignant thyroid tumors than benign nodules, in blood and tumor.

No patient received treatment before thyroid surgery. This CDR3 has 13 residues. Looked up from germline, CDR1 is MDHEN and CDR2 is SYDVKM. The chain couples TRBV28 to TRBJ2-7; D gene ambiguous. Sequenced: blood. This receptor was taken from a female donor with papillary thyroid cancer or a benign thyroid nodule (not recorded which). Some clones in this sample may be carry-over from other donors' samples. The CDR3 nucleotides read TGTGCCAGCAAGTTGACCCGGTCCTATGAGCAGTACTTC. Translation: CASKLTRSYEQYF.